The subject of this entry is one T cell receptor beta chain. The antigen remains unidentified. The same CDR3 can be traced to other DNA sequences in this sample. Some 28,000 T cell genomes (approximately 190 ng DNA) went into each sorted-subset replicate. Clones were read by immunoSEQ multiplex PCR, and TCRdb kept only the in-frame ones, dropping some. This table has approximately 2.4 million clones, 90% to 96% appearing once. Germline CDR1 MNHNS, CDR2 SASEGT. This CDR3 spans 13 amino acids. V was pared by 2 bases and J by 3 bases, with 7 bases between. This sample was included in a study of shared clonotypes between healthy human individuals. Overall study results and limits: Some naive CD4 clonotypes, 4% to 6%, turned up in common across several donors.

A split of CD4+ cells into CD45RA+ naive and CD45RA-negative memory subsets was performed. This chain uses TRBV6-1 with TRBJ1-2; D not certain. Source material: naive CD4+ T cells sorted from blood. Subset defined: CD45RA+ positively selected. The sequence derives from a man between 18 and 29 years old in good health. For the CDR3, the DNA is TGTGCCAGCAGTGAAACGGGAGACTATGGCTACACCTTC. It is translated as CASSETGDYGYTF.